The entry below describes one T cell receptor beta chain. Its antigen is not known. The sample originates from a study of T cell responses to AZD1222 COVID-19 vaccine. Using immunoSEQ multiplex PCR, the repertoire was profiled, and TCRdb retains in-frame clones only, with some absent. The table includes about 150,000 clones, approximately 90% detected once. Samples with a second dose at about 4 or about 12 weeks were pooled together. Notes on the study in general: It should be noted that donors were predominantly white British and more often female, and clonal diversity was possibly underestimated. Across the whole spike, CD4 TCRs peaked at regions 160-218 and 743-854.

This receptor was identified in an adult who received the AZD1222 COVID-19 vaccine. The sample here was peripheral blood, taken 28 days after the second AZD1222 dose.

Written as DNA, the CDR3 is TGTGCCAGCAGATCCAAGGCAGTAAGAAATCAGCCCCAGCATTTT. Amino acids: CASRSKAVRNQPQHF. This chain uses TRBV7-7 with TRBJ1-5, with unresolved D. Germline-derived CDR1 and CDR2 are SSHAT and FNYEAQ (reference sequence). This CDR3 spans 15 amino acids. V lost 6 bases and J 4 bases, leaving 16 bases between the germline ends.